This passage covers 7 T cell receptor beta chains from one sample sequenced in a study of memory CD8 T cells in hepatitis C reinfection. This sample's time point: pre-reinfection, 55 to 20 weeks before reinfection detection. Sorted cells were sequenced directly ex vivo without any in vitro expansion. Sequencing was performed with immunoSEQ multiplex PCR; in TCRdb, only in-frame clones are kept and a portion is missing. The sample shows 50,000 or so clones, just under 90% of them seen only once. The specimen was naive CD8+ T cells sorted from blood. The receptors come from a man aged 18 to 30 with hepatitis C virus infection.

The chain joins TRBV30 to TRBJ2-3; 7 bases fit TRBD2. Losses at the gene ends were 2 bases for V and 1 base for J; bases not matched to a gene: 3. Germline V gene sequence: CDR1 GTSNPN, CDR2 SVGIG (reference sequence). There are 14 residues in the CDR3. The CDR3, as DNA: TGTGCCTGGAGTACGGGGGGAGGCACAGATACGCAGTATTTT. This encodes CAWSTGGGTDTQYF.

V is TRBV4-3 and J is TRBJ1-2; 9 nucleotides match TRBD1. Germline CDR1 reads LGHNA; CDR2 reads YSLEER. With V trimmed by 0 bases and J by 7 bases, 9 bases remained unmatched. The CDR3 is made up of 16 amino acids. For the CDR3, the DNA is TGCGCCAGCAGCCAAGACCGGGGACAGGGTCATTCTGGCTACACCTTC. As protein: CASSQDRGQGHSGYTF.

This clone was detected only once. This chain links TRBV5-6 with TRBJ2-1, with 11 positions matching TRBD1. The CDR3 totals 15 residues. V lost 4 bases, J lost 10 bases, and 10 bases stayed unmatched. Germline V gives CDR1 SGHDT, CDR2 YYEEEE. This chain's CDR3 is CASSKGQGGAWEQFF. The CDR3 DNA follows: TGTGCCAGCAGCAAGGGACAGGGGGGGGCTTGGGAGCAGTTCTTC.

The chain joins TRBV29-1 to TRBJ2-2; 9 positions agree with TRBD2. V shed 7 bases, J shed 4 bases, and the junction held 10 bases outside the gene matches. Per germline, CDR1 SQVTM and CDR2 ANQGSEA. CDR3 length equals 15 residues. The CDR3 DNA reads TGCAGCGCCAGACGGCGGGAGGGATCCACCGGGGAGCTGTTTTTT. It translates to CSARRREGSTGELFF.

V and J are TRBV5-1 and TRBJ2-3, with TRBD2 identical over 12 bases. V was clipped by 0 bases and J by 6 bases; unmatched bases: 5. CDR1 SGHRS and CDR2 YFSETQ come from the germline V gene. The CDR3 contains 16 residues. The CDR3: CASSLGLAGEGDTQYF. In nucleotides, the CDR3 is TGCGCCAGCAGCTTGGGACTAGCGGGAGAAGGGGATACGCAGTATTTT.

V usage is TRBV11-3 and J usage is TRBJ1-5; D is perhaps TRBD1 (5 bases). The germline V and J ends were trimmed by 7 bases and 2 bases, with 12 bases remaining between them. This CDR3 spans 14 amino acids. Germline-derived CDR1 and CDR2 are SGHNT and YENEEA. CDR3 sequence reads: CASTGIWGNQPQHF. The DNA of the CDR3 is TGTGCCAGCACAGGGATCTGGGGCAATCAGCCCCAGCATTTT.

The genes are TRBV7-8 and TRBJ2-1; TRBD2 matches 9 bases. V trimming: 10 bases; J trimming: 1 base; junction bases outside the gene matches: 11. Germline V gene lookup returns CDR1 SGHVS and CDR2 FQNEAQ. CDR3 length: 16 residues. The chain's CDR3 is CATTVSGSVSYNEQFF. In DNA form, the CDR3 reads TGTGCCACAACCGTTAGCGGGAGCGTTTCCTACAATGAGCAGTTCTTC.